A single sample gave rise to the 32 T cell receptor beta chains below, sequenced in a study of T cell changes during pregnancy in multiple sclerosis. Only in-frame clones appear in the TCRdb table, and some are missing; sequencing was by immunoSEQ multiplex PCR. The sample consists of 45,000 to 70,000 clones, roughly 94% of them appearing once. The sample in question was CD4+ T cells from peripheral blood mononuclear cells, obtained in the second trimester of pregnancy. Receptors were obtained from a female donor with multiple sclerosis, enrolled in a pregnancy study.

The chain is built from TRBV7-9 and TRBJ2-3; 7 nucleotides line up with TRBD2. The J segment lost 0 bases and the V segment lost 3 bases, leaving 0 bases of the junction unmatched. Germline V gene data show CDR1 as SEHNR and CDR2 as FQNEAQ (reference sequence). The CDR3 spans 14 residues. CDR3 amino acids: CASSFSGSTDTQYF. CDR3 DNA: TGTGCCAGCAGCTTTAGCGGGAGCACAGATACGCAGTATTTT.

Worth noting for this clone: The junction differs from germline at one of its ends, possibly a read error. The CDR3 region has the DNA TGTGCCTGCAGGGATCGCGGAAATTCACCCCTCCACTTT. It codes for CACRDRGNSPLHF. The chain is built from TRBV9 and TRBJ1-6, with a tentative D call TRBD1 (5 bases). The CDR3 runs to 13 residues. Germline CDR1 and CDR2: SGDLS and YYNGEE.

The chain links TRBV29-1 to TRBJ2-7, with a tentative D call TRBD1 (5 bases). The CDR3 has 12 amino acids. The germline V gene encodes CDR1 SQVTM and CDR2 ANQGSEA. Trimming removed 1 base from V and 3 bases from J, with 7 bases in between. CDR3 region: CSVEGGGYEQYF. Here the CDR3 DNA reads TGCAGCGTTGAAGGGGGCGGCTACGAGCAGTACTTC.

The chain combines TRBV11-2 with TRBJ2-1, with D possibly matching TRBD1 (5 bases). Germline V lookup: CDR1 SGHAT, CDR2 FQNNGV. V was trimmed by 4 bases and J by 7 bases, leaving 14 bases between them. The CDR3 totals 14 residues. The CDR3 loop reads CASSYGHFPNEQFF. CDR3 in DNA: TGTGCCAGCAGCTACGGACATTTCCCGAATGAGCAGTTCTTC.

V usage is TRBV2 and J usage is TRBJ1-2, with a weak D call TRBD1 (5 bases). The CDR3 extends over 14 amino acids. V was clipped by 10 bases and J by 0 bases, with 15 bases between them. Germline CDR1 reads SNHLY; CDR2 reads FYNNEI. The CDR3 spells CATRPDSANYGYTF. The CDR3 DNA reads TGTGCCACCCGGCCTGACAGCGCTAACTATGGCTACACCTTC. The complete variable domain, with remaining parts taken from reference TRBV2 and TRBJ1-2, reads EPEVTQTPSHQVTQMGQEVILRCVPISNHLYFYWYRQILGQKVEFLVSFYNNEISEKSEIFDDQFSVERPDGSNFTLKIRSTKLEDSAMYFCATRPDSANYGYTFGSGTRLTVV.

The chain joins TRBV9 to TRBJ2-3; maybe TRBD1 (5 bases). CDR1 is SGDLS, CDR2 YYNGEE, per germline. The CDR3 runs to 16 residues. V was trimmed by 0 bases and J by 0 bases, leaving 11 bases between them. CDR3 protein: CASSVAGRVSTDTQYF. Written as DNA, the CDR3 is TGTGCCAGCAGCGTAGCAGGCAGGGTAAGCACAGATACGCAGTATTTT.

Concerning this clone: At one end the junction does not follow the germline gene, possibly because of a read error. V and J are TRBV28 and TRBJ2-5; D might be TRBD2 (5 bases). Germline CDR1 is MDHEN and CDR2 is SYDVKM. The CDR3 consists of 13 residues. For the CDR3, the DNA is TGTGCCAGCGGTTTCGGGAAGGTGGAGACCCAGTACTTC. The encoded protein is CASGFGKVETQYF.

The rearrangement links TRBV28 to TRBJ2-3; 9 bases map to TRBD2. Germline CDR1 and CDR2: MDHEN and SYDVKM. This CDR3 region has 17 residues. The ends lost 2 bases at V and 3 bases at J; junction bases unmatched: 9. The CDR3 DNA reads as TGTGCCAGCAGTTTAGACCTAGCGGGGTACTCTACAGATACGCAGTATTTT. As protein: CASSLDLAGYSTDTQYF.

The V gene is TRBV6-5, the J gene TRBJ1-1; D call uncertain. Germline-derived CDR1 and CDR2 are MNHEY and SVGAGI. V was cut by 3 bases and J by 0 bases, with 11 bases left in between. The CDR3 has 15 amino acids. This CDR3 is CASSYIRGLNTEAFF. The CDR3 bases are TGTGCCAGCAGTTATATCAGAGGGTTGAACACTGAAGCTTTCTTT.

The CDR3: CASSLPGASGFAFDTQYF. For the CDR3, the DNA is TGTGCCAGCAGCTTGCCCGGGGCTAGCGGGTTTGCCTTTGATACGCAGTATTTT. The chain carries TRBV7-6 and TRBJ2-3, with 8 bases identical to TRBD2. CDR3 length: 18 residues. Germline V lookup: CDR1 SGHVS, CDR2 FNYEAQ. V was pared by 3 bases and J by 6 bases, with 17 bases of the junction left unmatched.

The rearrangement links TRBV7-8 to TRBJ2-3; 9 nucleotides match TRBD2. Trimming at V came to 5 bases and at J to 0 bases, leaving 6 bases not matched to a gene. The CDR3 loop spans 16 amino acids. Germline V lookup: CDR1 SGHVS, CDR2 FQNEAQ. CDR3 sequence reads: CASSAPGLASTDTQYF. The CDR3 DNA is TGTGCCAGCAGCGCGCCGGGACTAGCCAGCACAGATACGCAGTATTTT.

The J gene is TRBJ1-5, the V gene TRBV18, with D possibly matching TRBD1 (5 bases). The CDR3 totals 16 residues. The germline CDR1 and CDR2 sequences are KGHSH and LQKENI. The germline V and J ends were trimmed by 1 base and 1 base, with 11 bases remaining between them. The CDR3 nucleotides are TGTGCCAGCTCACCACGTCGGACACGAAGCAATCAGCCCCAGCATTTT. This sequence encodes CASSPRRTRSNQPQHF.

The chain uses TRBV5-1 and TRBJ2-7, with 10 bases that match TRBD1. There are 14 residues in the CDR3. CDR1 is SGHRS and CDR2 is YFSETQ in the germline V gene. The trim removed 3 bases at V and 5 bases at J, leaving 5 bases unmatched. CDR3 DNA sequence: TGCGCCAGCAGCTCCGGGACAGGGGCCAACGAGCAGTACTTC. It translates to CASSSGTGANEQYF.

This chain uses TRBV19 with TRBJ1-5; the D gene is possibly TRBD1 (6 bases). Deletions cut 7 bases from V and 2 bases from J, with 15 bases between. CDR1 LNHDA and CDR2 SQIVND come from the germline V gene (reference sequence). The CDR3 length is 15 residues. For the CDR3, the DNA is TGTGCCAGTAAAGGGGGGGGGCCGCGCAATCAGCCCCAGCATTTT. This gives the protein CASKGGGPRNQPQHF. Together with reference TRBV19 and TRBJ1-5, the CDR3 gives the full variable domain: DGGITQSPKYLFRKEGQNVTLSCEQNLNHDAMYWYRQDPGQGLRLIYYSQIVNDFQKGDIAEGYSVSREKKESFPLTVTSAQKNPTAFYLCASKGGGPRNQPQHFGDGTRLSIL.

The chain joins TRBV10-1 to TRBJ2-7; TRBD1 agrees at 7 bases. CDR3 length: 16 residues. Germline lookup yields CDR1 WNHNN and CDR2 SYGVQD (reference sequence). V shed 4 bases and J 4 bases; nucleotides not matched to a gene: 13. The CDR3 here is CASSGPGGTEWYEQYF. The CDR3 region has the DNA TGCGCCAGCAGTGGCCCCGGTGGGACAGAGTGGTACGAGCAGTACTTC.

The chain employs TRBV4-2 and TRBJ1-2; D not certain. CDR1 is LGHNA and CDR2 is YNFKEQ in the germline V gene. V lost 1 base and J 7 bases, leaving 19 bases between the germline ends. The CDR3 runs to 16 residues. Here the CDR3 reads CASSQVVLDYEGGYTF. The DNA for the CDR3 is TGTGCCAGCAGCCAAGTCGTGCTGGACTATGAGGGTGGCTACACCTTC.

Only one count was recorded for this clone. The rearrangement links TRBV6-5 to TRBJ1-2; D gene unclear. This CDR3 has 11 amino acids. V shed 2 bases and J shed 7 bases, with 5 bases lying between them. The V gene's germline CDR1 is MNHEY and CDR2 SVGAGI. CDR3 sequence (DNA): TGTGCCAGCAGTTACCTCCCTGGCTACACCTTC. Translation: CASSYLPGYTF.

This rearrangement joins TRBV2 to TRBJ2-7; TRBD1 is a possible D gene (6 bases). The CDR3 runs to 18 residues. Deletions cut 8 bases from V and 0 bases from J, with 26 bases between. The V gene's germline CDR1 is SNHLY and CDR2 FYNNEI. The CDR3 region has the DNA TGTGCCAGCTGCCGGGACATCTTGACACCGGGGAACTCCTACGAGCAGTACTTC. This sequence encodes CASCRDILTPGNSYEQYF.

The gene calls are TRBV5-1 and TRBJ1-2, with TRBD1 identical over 7 bases. CDR1 is SGHRS and CDR2 is YFSETQ in the germline V gene. V dropped 0 bases and J dropped 6; count of bases not matched to a gene: 5. This CDR3 has 14 residues. CDR3 sequence: CASSLEDRRDGYTF. CDR3 sequence (DNA): TGCGCCAGCAGCTTGGAGGACAGGAGAGATGGCTACACCTTC.

This clone has a single count. The V and J genes are TRBV6-1 and TRBJ1-2, with 10 bases aligning to TRBD1. The CDR3 runs to 14 residues. CDR1 and CDR2 from the germline V gene are MNHNS and SASEGT. The ends lost 5 bases at V and 7 bases at J; junction bases unmatched: 7. The CDR3 reads CASSSDRGGAGYTF. The CDR3 DNA follows: TGTGCCAGCAGTTCGGACAGGGGGGGGGCTGGCTACACCTTC.

This rearrangement joins TRBV7-9 to TRBJ2-5; D ambiguous. The CDR3 runs 13 residues. Germline V CDR1 and CDR2: SEHNR, FQNEAQ (reference sequence). Trimming removed 5 bases at V and 2 bases at J, with 9 bases between. For the CDR3, the DNA is TGTGCCAGCAGCCGTTTGAGGCAAGAGACCCAGTACTTC. Protein product: CASSRLRQETQYF.

The chain is built from TRBV7-7 and TRBJ2-5, with unresolved D. Trimming stripped 3 bases from V and 3 bases from J, with 5 bases between. CDR3 length: 12 residues. The germline CDR1 and CDR2 sequences are SSHAT and FNYEAQ (reference sequence). The CDR3 here is CASSFREETQYF. Here the CDR3 DNA reads TGTGCCAGCAGCTTCCGGGAAGAGACCCAGTACTTC.

The chain employs TRBV29-1 and TRBJ2-5; D is ambiguous. CDR1 SQVTM and CDR2 ANQGSEA come from the germline V gene. The CDR3 contains 10 residues. The CDR3 protein is CSGWWQTQYF. DNA for the CDR3: TGCAGTGGCTGGTGGCAGACCCAGTACTTC.

This clone occurred once. The J gene is TRBJ2-7, the V gene TRBV10-3; tentatively, D is TRBD1 (5 bases). The CDR3 is made up of 12 amino acids. Germline V CDR1 and CDR2: ENHRY, SYGVKD. Trimming shortened V by 6 bases and J by 3 bases, and 9 bases separated the two germline ends. CDR3 sequence (DNA): TGTGCCATCAGAAATCAGGGCTACGAGCAGTACTTC. Its protein is CAIRNQGYEQYF.

The gene calls are TRBV7-2 and TRBJ1-6, with D possibly being TRBD1 (5 bases). The CDR3 has 17 residues. Germline assignment: CDR1 SGHTA and CDR2 FQGNSA. V shed 1 base and J shed 0 bases, with 10 bases lying between them. The DNA of the CDR3 is TGTGCCAGCAGCTTAGGTGGGGCCAGCTCCTATAATTCACCCCTCCACTTT. Protein product: CASSLGGASSYNSPLHF.

The gene calls are TRBV4-2 and TRBJ2-5, with 12 bases matching TRBD2. The CDR3 is 18 amino acids. J lost 4 bases, V lost 0 bases, and 9 bases had no gene match. The germline V gene encodes CDR1 LGHNA and CDR2 YNFKEQ. In DNA, the CDR3 is TGTGCCAGCAGCCAAGATCCTAGCGGGGGGGCCTGGGGAGAGACCCAGTACTTC. It codes for CASSQDPSGGAWGETQYF.

The chain is built from TRBV11-3 and TRBJ2-1; D may be TRBD2 (6 bases). The V end was cut by 5 bases, the J end by 13 bases, with 12 bases between. Germline values: CDR1 SGHNT, CDR2 YENEEA. The CDR3 has 11 amino acids. CDR3 in amino acids: CASSGGAAQFF. The CDR3 DNA is TGTGCCAGCAGCGGAGGGGCGGCTCAGTTCTTC.

The chain uses TRBV19 and TRBJ1-5, with 8 positions matching TRBD1. The CDR3 has 15 amino acids. Germline V lookup: CDR1 LNHDA, CDR2 SQIVND (reference sequence). V lost 4 bases and J lost 6; bases outside the gene matches: 8. This chain's CDR3 is CASSTPGQGTQPQHF. In nucleotides, the CDR3 is TGTGCCAGTAGTACACCCGGACAGGGCACTCAGCCCCAGCATTTT.

The chain employs TRBV30 and TRBJ2-7, with TRBD1 identical over 7 bases. The CDR3 is 15 amino acids. Trimming removed 4 bases from V and 0 bases from J; junction bases left unmatched: 9. Looked up from germline, CDR1 is GTSNPN and CDR2 is SVGIG (reference sequence). The CDR3 region is CAWTRGHLSSYEQYF. CDR3 sequence (DNA): TGTGCCTGGACTAGGGGGCATCTCAGCTCCTACGAGCAGTACTTC. The variable domain in full, with the rest retrieved from reference TRBV30 and TRBJ2-7, is SQTIHQWPATLVQPVGSPLSLECTVEGTSNPNLYWYRQAAGRGLQLLFYSVGIGQISSEVPQNLSASRPQDRQFILSSKKLLLSDSGFYLCAWTRGHLSSYEQYFGPGTRLTVT.

The rearrangement joins TRBV30 to TRBJ1-3; no clear D. CDR1 and CDR2 (germline): GTSNPN, SVGIG (reference sequence). The CDR3 covers 12 residues. V lost 3 bases to trimming and J lost 0 bases, with 3 bases between them. The CDR3 DNA follows: TGTGCCTGGAGCGTCTCTGGAAACACCATATATTTT. This gives the protein CAWSVSGNTIYF. The full variable domain, in which reference TRBV30 and TRBJ1-3 provide the parts outside the CDR3, is SQTIHQWPATLVQPVGSPLSLECTVEGTSNPNLYWYRQAAGRGLQLLFYSVGIGQISSEVPQNLSASRPQDRQFILSSKKLLLSDSGFYLCAWSVSGNTIYFGEGSWLTVV.

The chain links TRBV5-4 to TRBJ2-3; 11 bases align to TRBD2. V was clipped by 5 bases and J by 4 bases; unmatched bases: 6. The CDR3 is 15 amino acids. Germline assignment: CDR1 SGHNT and CDR2 YYREEE (reference sequence). This chain's CDR3 is CASRPSGGYADTQYF. In DNA form, the CDR3 reads TGTGCCAGCAGACCTAGCGGGGGGTACGCAGATACGCAGTATTTT.

This sequence joins TRBV21-1 and TRBJ2-6; the DNA was not compared with TRBD1, the D call given in the table. TRBV21-1 is described as a pseudogene. This CDR3 is 16 amino acids long. The chain's CDR3 is CASSKGVRAGANVLTF. Here the CDR3 DNA reads TGTGCCAGCAGCAAAGGGGTCAGGGCTGGGGCCAACGTCCTGACTTTC.